A single sample is the source of the 23 T cell receptor beta chains below, sequenced in a study of T cells in Graves' hyperthyroidism and ophthalmopathy. Amplification of TCR beta CDR3 regions was performed using RNA transcripts as template. TCR CDR3 regions were first amplified by RT-PCR with HTBI primers. TCRdb reanalysed the multiplex PCR reads using MiXCR and keeps one entry per CDR3 protein. The top ten hold more than 50% of the sample, which has around 210,000 distinct CDR3 sequences, approximately 16% seen once. Sequenced: blood. The receptors here all came from a woman in her forties or fifties with Graves' hyperthyroidism.

This clonotype was counted ten times or more. The CDR3 loop is CASSYRSDEQYF. The CDR3 bases are TGTGCCAGCAGTTATAGGTCGGACGAGCAGTACTTC. The chain carries TRBV6-1 and TRBJ2-7; the D is unclear. Trimming took off 5 bases at V and 5 bases at J, with 10 bases between the two ends. In germline, CDR1 is MNHNS, CDR2 SASEGT. CDR3 length: 12 residues.

This rearrangement joins TRBV19 to TRBJ2-3; TRBD2 matches 9 bases. CDR1 and CDR2 from the germline V gene are LNHDA and SQIVND (reference sequence). This CDR3 spans 16 amino acids. V lost 5 bases to trimming and J lost 1 base; unmatched junction nucleotides: 7. CDR3 nucleotides: TGTGCCAGTAGTCTAGGACTAGCGTCGGGCACAGATACGCAGTATTTT. This translates into CASSLGLASGTDTQYF.

This clonotype came up many times. The J gene is TRBJ2-5, the V gene TRBV27; 9 bases line up with TRBD2. Germline V gene data show CDR1 as MNHEY and CDR2 as SMNVEV (reference sequence). V shed 0 bases, J shed 4 bases, and the junction held 6 bases outside the gene matches. The CDR3 extends over 16 amino acids. DNA for the CDR3: TGTGCCAGCAGTTTATCGGCGGCGGGAGGGCGAGAGACCCAGTACTTC. Translation gives CASSLSAAGGRETQYF.

This clonotype was counted at least ten times. V usage is TRBV28 and J usage is TRBJ2-3; TRBD1 agrees at 9 bases. CDR3 length: 15 amino acids. Trimming at V came to 7 bases and at J to 6 bases, leaving 11 bases not matched to a gene. CDR1 and CDR2 (germline): MDHEN, SYDVKM. CDR3 DNA sequence: TGTGCCAGCAACAGGGGACAGGGAGGGGGGGATACGCAGTATTTT. This translates into CASNRGQGGGDTQYF.

Many counts were recorded for this clonotype. This chain connects TRBV7-6 to TRBJ2-1; 12 nucleotides align to TRBD2. The V segment lost 3 bases and the J segment 3 bases; nucleotides outside the gene matches: 12. The CDR3 is 19 amino acids. Looked up from germline, CDR1 is SGHVS and CDR2 is FNYEAQ. CDR3 nucleotides: TGTGCCAGCAGCTTCCGGACTAGCGGGGCCTACCCCCTCTACAATGAGCAGTTCTTC. This encodes CASSFRTSGAYPLYNEQFF.

The table lists this clonotype with a few counts. Written as DNA, the CDR3 is TGCAGCACACGGACAGGGATCACCTACGAGCAGTACTTC. Translated: CSTRTGITYEQYF. The chain joins TRBV29-1 to TRBJ2-7; 8 nucleotides align to TRBD1. The junction had 8 bases not matched to a gene; V was cut back by 8 bases and J by 2 bases. The CDR3 extends over 13 amino acids. CDR1 SQVTM and CDR2 ANQGSEA come from the germline V gene.

This chain joins TRBV5-1 and TRBJ2-2; D gene ambiguous. Germline CDR1 is SGHRS and CDR2 is YFSETQ. Trimming took 0 bases from V and 3 from J, leaving 6 bases between them. The CDR3 runs to 14 residues. In nucleotides, the CDR3 is TGCGCCAGCAGCTTGGGAGGAGACACCGGGGAGCTGTTTTTT. Protein product: CASSLGGDTGELFF.

This clonotype has a count of ten or more. The J gene is TRBJ1-2, the V gene TRBV27, with 8 bases lining up with TRBD1. The CDR3 consists of 14 residues. Germline V gene sequence: CDR1 MNHEY, CDR2 SMNVEV (reference sequence). V shed 5 bases and J 8 bases; nucleotides not matched to a gene: 10. This CDR3 is CASSAFRGLRGYTF. CDR3 DNA sequence: TGTGCCAGCAGTGCTTTCAGGGGGCTTCGGGGCTACACCTTC.

V usage is TRBV7-2 and J usage is TRBJ2-7, with 14 bases matching TRBD2. Trimming removed 5 bases from V and 5 bases from J; junction bases left unmatched: 11. The CDR3 spans 17 residues. Germline-derived CDR1 and CDR2 are SGHTA and FQGNSA. Written as DNA, the CDR3 is TGTGCCAGCAGCGTGGGGACTAGCGGGAGCGCCGAACACGAGCAGTACTTC. Protein: CASSVGTSGSAEHEQYF.

There are many counts of this clonotype. The chain carries TRBV20-1 and TRBJ2-7; D perhaps matches TRBD2 (6 bases). Trimming cost V 5 bases and J 2 bases, with 16 bases left between them. The CDR3 spans 14 residues. Germline V gives CDR1 DFQATT, CDR2 SNEGSKA (reference sequence). The CDR3, as DNA: TGCAGTGCTCTGCGGGATCCGATGACCTACGAGCAGTACTTC. It encodes CSALRDPMTYEQYF.

This chain uses TRBV11-3 with TRBJ2-3; D perhaps matches TRBD1 (6 bases). CDR3 length: 14 amino acids. CDR1 and CDR2 (germline): SGHNT, YENEEA. V was trimmed by 7 bases and J by 3 bases, leaving 14 bases between them. CDR3 sequence (DNA): TGTGCCAGCAACAAGGGGGAGAAAACAGATACGCAGTATTTT. The encoded protein is CASNKGEKTDTQYF.

This chain links TRBV18 with TRBJ1-2; 11 positions match TRBD1. Germline V gene sequence: CDR1 KGHSH, CDR2 LQKENI. With 0 bases clipped from V and 12 bases from J, the junction kept 18 bases outside the gene matches. The CDR3 spans 18 residues. The chain's CDR3 is CASSPPGQGARLATPNTF. The CDR3 DNA follows: TGTGCCAGCTCACCACCTGGACAGGGGGCGCGTCTGGCTACACCCAACACCTTC.

To note about this clonotype: A much more abundant neighbour one base away suggests this may be a read error. V usage is TRBV27 and J usage is TRBJ1-1; a weak D match, TRBD1 (6 bases). V was pared by 3 bases and J by 10 bases, with 24 bases between. The CDR3 covers 16 residues. Germline V gene sequence: CDR1 MNHEY, CDR2 SMNVEV (reference sequence). The CDR3 loop is CASSFGTGRGSAGAFF. CDR3 DNA sequence: TGTGCCAGCAGTTTCGGTACAGGGAGGGGTTCGGCTGGAGCTTTCTTT.

The CDR3 DNA follows: TGTGCCAGCAGTCCCCTCGGGGGGCTAGAGACCCAGTACTTC. Its translation: CASSPLGGLETQYF. The chain carries TRBV12-3 or TRBV12-4 and TRBJ2-5; the D gene is possibly TRBD2 (7 bases). Trimming shortened V by 5 bases and J by 4 bases, and 14 bases separated the two germline ends. The CDR3 has 14 amino acids.

A few counts support this clonotype. The rearrangement joins TRBV12-5 to TRBJ1-5, with 8 nucleotides matching TRBD1. Trimming took 3 bases from V and 2 from J; bases not matched to a gene: 6. This CDR3 is 16 amino acids long. The germline V gene has CDR1 LGHNT and CDR2 FRNRAP. The CDR3 reads CASGFQQGVGNQPQHF. CDR3 coding DNA: TGTGCTAGTGGTTTTCAACAGGGGGTTGGCAATCAGCCCCAGCATTTT.

The chain has TRBV20-1 and TRBJ1-1; D gene uncertain. The CDR3 loop spans 14 amino acids. Trimming took 0 bases from V and 4 from J, leaving 12 bases between them. CDR1 DFQATT and CDR2 SNEGSKA come from the germline V gene (reference sequence). The CDR3 protein is CSARERARATEAFF. The CDR3 DNA is TGCAGTGCTAGAGAGCGGGCCCGCGCCACTGAAGCTTTCTTT.

Ten or more counts support this clonotype. This rearrangement joins TRBV20-1 to TRBJ2-5; D gene uncertain. V was clipped by 0 bases and J by 5 bases, with 13 bases between them. Germline assignment: CDR1 DFQATT and CDR2 SNEGSKA (reference sequence). The CDR3 runs to 14 residues. The CDR3 reads CSARDTSEWETQYF. The CDR3 coding sequence is TGCAGTGCTAGAGACACAAGCGAGTGGGAGACCCAGTACTTC.

This clonotype was recorded many times. The V and J genes are TRBV27 and TRBJ1-1; weak D call: TRBD1 (6 bases). CDR3 size: 14 residues. Deletions cut 3 bases from V and 4 bases from J, with 12 bases between. CDR1 is MNHEY and CDR2 is SMNVEV in the germline V gene (reference sequence). CDR3 amino acids: CASSFEGGFTEAFF. As DNA, the CDR3 is TGTGCCAGCAGTTTCGAGGGGGGATTCACTGAAGCTTTCTTT.

This clonotype was observed at least ten times. The chain couples TRBV19 to TRBJ2-5; D possibly corresponds to TRBD2 (6 bases). The germline V and J ends were trimmed by 5 bases and 2 bases, with 9 bases remaining between them. CDR1 is LNHDA and CDR2 is SQIVND in the germline V gene (reference sequence). The CDR3 extends over 13 amino acids. The DNA for the CDR3 is TGTGCCAGTAGTGCGGCGGGACAAGAGACCCAGTACTTC. Its translation is CASSAAGQETQYF.

This chain links TRBV7-6 with TRBJ2-1, with D perhaps matching TRBD2 (7 bases). V dropped 0 bases and J dropped 6 bases, with 15 bases sitting between them. The CDR3 covers 16 residues. Germline V gene lookup returns CDR1 SGHVS and CDR2 FNYEAQ. CDR3 amino acids: CASSLAGGAKINEQFF. CDR3 coding DNA: TGTGCCAGCAGCTTAGCGGGGGGGGCCAAAATCAATGAGCAGTTCTTC.

J is TRBJ2-6 and V is TRBV30, with a tentative D call TRBD1 (5 bases). CDR3 length equals 16 residues. V was cut by 1 base and J by 0 bases, with 10 bases left in between. CDR1 GTSNPN and CDR2 SVGIG come from the germline V gene (reference sequence). The CDR3 protein is CAWSDRIYSGANVLTF. The CDR3 nucleotides are TGTGCCTGGAGTGACAGGATCTACTCTGGGGCCAACGTCCTGACTTTC.

This clonotype has at least ten counts. This chain connects TRBV2 to TRBJ2-5; 7 positions match TRBD2. V shed 6 bases and J 3 bases; nucleotides not matched to a gene: 7. Germline CDR1 and CDR2: SNHLY and FYNNEI. The CDR3 contains 14 residues. The CDR3 DNA is TGTGCCAGCAGGTACCGGGAGGCAAAAGAGACCCAGTACTTC. It specifies CASRYREAKETQYF.

Ten or more counts support this clonotype. The chain combines TRBV6-6 with TRBJ1-5; D might be TRBD1 (5 bases). The CDR3 has 14 residues. Trimming left V 2 bases short and J 1 base short, with 6 bases between. Germline values: CDR1 MNHNY, CDR2 SVGAGI (reference sequence). The CDR3 DNA reads TGTGCCAGCAGTTACCGGGACAGCAATCAGCCCCAGCATTTT. This translates into CASSYRDSNQPQHF.